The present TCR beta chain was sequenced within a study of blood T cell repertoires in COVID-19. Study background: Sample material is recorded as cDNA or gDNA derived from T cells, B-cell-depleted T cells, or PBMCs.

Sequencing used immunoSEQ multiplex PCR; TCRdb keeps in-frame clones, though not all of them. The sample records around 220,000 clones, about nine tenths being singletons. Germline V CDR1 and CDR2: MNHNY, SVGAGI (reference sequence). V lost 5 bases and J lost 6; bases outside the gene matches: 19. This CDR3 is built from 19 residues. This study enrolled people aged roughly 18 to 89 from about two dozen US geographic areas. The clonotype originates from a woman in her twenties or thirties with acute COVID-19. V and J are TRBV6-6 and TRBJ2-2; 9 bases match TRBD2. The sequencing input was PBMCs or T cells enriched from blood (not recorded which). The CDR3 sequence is CASSRWGQLAGVGPGELFF. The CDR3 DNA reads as TGTGCCAGCAGTCGTTGGGGACAGTTAGCGGGAGTAGGTCCCGGGGAGCTGTTTTTT.